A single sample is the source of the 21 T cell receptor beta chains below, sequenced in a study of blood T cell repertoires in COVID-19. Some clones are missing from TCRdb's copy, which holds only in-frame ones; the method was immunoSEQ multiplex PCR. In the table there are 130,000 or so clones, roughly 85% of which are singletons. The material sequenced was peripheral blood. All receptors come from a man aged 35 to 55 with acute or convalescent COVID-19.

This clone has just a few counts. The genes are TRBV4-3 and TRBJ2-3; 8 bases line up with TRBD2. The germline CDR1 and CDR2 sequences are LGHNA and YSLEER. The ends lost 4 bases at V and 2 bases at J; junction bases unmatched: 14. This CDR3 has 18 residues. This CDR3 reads CASSRSLFSGANTDTQYF. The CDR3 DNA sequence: TGCGCCAGCAGCCGTAGTCTCTTTAGCGGGGCCAACACAGATACGCAGTATTTT.

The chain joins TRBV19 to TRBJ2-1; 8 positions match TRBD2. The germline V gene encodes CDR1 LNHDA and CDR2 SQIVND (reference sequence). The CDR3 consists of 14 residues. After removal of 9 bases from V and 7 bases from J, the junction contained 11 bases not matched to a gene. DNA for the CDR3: TGTGCCAGCCAGCGGGGGAGGGCCGAGAATGAGCAGTTCTTC. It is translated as CASQRGRAENEQFF.

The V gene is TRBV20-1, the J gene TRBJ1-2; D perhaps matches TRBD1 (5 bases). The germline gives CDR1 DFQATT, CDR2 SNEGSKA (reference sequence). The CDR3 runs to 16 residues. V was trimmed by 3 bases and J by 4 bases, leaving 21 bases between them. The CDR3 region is CSASKTPGLGTYGYTF. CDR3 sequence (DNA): TGCAGTGCTAGTAAAACTCCGGGACTTGGAACCTATGGCTACACCTTC.

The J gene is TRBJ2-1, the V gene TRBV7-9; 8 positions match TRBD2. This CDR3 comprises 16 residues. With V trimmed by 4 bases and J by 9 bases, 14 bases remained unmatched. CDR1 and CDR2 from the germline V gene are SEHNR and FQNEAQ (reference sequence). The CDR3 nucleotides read TGTGCCAGCAGCTCCCCCGGGACTAGTATTCGAGGTGAGCAGTTCTTC. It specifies CASSSPGTSIRGEQFF.

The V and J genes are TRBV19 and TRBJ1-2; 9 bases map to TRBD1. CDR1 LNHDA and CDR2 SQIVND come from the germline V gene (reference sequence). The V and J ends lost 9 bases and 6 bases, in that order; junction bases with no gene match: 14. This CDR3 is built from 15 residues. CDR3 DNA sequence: TGTGCCAGCCGACTGACAGGGACAGGGTTCGATGGCTACACCTTC. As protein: CASRLTGTGFDGYTF. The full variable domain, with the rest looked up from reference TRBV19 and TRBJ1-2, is DGGITQSPKYLFRKEGQNVTLSCEQNLNHDAMYWYRQDPGQGLRLIYYSQIVNDFQKGDIAEGYSVSREKKESFPLTVTSAQKNPTAFYLCASRLTGTGFDGYTFGSGTRLTVV.

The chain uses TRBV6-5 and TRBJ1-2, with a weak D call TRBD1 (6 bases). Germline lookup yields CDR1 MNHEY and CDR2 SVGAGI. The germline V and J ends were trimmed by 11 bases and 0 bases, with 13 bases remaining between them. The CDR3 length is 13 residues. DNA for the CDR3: TGTGCCTCGGGCAGGGGAGCTAACTATGGCTACACCTTC. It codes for CASGRGANYGYTF.

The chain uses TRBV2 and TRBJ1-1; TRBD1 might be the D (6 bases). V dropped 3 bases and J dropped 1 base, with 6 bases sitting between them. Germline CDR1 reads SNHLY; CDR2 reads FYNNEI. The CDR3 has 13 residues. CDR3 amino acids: CASSEDRNTEAFF. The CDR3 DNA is TGTGCCAGCAGTGAGGACAGGAACACTGAAGCTTTCTTT.

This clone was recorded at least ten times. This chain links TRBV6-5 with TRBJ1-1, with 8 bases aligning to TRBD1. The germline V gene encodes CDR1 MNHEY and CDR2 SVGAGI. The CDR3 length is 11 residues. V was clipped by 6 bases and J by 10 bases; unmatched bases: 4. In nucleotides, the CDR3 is TGTGCCAGCAGGAGACAGGGGAGAGCTTTCTTT. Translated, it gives CASRRQGRAFF.

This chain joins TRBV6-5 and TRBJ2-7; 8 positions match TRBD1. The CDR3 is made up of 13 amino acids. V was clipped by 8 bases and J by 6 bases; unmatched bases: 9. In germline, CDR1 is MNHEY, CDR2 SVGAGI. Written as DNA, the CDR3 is TGTGCCAGCTGGGGACAGGCCCTCTCCGAGCAGTACTTC. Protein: CASWGQALSEQYF.

The CDR3 DNA sequence: TGCGCCAGCAGCTTAAACTTGGGACAGAACACTGAAGCTTTCTTT. It translates to CASSLNLGQNTEAFF. The V call is TRBV5-1, the J call TRBJ1-1; possibly TRBD1 for D (6 bases). Germline CDR1 is SGHRS and CDR2 is YFSETQ. There are 15 residues in the CDR3. Trimming took off 2 bases at V and 1 base at J, with 12 bases between the two ends.

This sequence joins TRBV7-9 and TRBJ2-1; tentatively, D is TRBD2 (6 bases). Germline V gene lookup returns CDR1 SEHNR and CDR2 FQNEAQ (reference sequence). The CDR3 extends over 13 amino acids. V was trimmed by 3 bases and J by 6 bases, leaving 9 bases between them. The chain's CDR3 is CASSFSGVNEQFF. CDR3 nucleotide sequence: TGTGCCAGCAGCTTCTCGGGGGTCAATGAGCAGTTCTTC.

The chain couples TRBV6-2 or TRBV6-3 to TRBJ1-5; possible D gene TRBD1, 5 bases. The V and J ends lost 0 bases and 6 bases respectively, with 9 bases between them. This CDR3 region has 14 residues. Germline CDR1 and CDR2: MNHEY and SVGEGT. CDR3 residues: CASSYSGGVQPQHF. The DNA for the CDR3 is TGTGCCAGCAGTTACTCAGGAGGGGTTCAGCCCCAGCATTTT.

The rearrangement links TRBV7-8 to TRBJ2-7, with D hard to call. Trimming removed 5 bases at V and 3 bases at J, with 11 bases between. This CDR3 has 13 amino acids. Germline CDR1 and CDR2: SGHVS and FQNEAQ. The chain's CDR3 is CASSQQDIYEQYF. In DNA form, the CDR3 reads TGTGCCAGCAGCCAGCAGGATATCTACGAGCAGTACTTC.

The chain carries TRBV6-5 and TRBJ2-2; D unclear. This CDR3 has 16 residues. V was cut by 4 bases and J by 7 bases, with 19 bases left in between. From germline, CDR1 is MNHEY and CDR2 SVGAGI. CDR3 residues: CASSSGRQPQVGELFF. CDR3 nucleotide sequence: TGTGCCAGCAGTTCTGGTCGGCAACCCCAGGTCGGGGAGCTGTTTTTT.

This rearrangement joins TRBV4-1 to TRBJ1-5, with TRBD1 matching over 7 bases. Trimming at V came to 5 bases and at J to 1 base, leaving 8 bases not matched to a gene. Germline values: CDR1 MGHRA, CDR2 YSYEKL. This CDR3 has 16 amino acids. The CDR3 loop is CASSSDRVNSNQPQHF. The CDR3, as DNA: TGCGCCAGCAGCTCAGACAGGGTAAACAGCAATCAGCCCCAGCATTTT.

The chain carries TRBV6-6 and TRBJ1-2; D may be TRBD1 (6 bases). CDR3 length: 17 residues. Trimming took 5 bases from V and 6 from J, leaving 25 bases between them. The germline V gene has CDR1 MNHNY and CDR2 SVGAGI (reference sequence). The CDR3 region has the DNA TGTGCCAGCAGTCCCCCATCGGGGTCAGGGGCCTTGGATGGCTACACCTTC. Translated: CASSPPSGSGALDGYTF.

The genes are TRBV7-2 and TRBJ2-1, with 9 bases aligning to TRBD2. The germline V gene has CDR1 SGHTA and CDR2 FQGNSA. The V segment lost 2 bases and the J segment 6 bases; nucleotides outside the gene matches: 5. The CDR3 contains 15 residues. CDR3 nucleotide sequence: TGTGCCAGCAGCTTACCGGGCGGGGGGGCCAATGAGCAGTTCTTC. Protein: CASSLPGGGANEQFF.

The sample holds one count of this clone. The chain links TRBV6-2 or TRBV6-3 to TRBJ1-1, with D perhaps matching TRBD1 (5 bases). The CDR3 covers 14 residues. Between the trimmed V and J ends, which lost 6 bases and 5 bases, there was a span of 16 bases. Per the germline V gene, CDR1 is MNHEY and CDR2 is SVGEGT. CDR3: CASSPPFGGTEAFF. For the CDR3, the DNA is TGTGCCAGCAGCCCCCCGTTCGGGGGGACTGAAGCTTTCTTT.

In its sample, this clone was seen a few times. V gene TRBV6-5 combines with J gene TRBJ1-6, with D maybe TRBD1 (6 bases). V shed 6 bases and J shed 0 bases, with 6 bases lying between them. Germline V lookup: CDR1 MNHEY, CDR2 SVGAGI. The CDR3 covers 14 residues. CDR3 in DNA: TGTGCCAGCAGGGGACACTCCTATAATTCACCCCTCCACTTT. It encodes CASRGHSYNSPLHF.

The chain's CDR3 is CAWSRIGGDTEAFF. The CDR3 DNA follows: TGTGCCTGGAGCAGGATCGGAGGGGACACTGAAGCTTTCTTT. The chain links TRBV30 to TRBJ1-1; D is perhaps TRBD1 (5 bases). This CDR3 contains 14 residues. The V end was cut by 3 bases, the J end by 3 bases, with 14 bases between. Germline CDR1 reads GTSNPN; CDR2 reads SVGIG (reference sequence).

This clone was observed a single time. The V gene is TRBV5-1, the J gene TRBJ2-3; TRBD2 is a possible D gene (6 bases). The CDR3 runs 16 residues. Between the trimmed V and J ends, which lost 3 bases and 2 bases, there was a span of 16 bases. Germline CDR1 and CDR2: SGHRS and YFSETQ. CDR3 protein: CASSSEGAMNTDTQYF. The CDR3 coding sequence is TGCGCCAGCAGCTCGGAGGGTGCGATGAACACAGATACGCAGTATTTT.